One and the same sample provided the 13 T cell receptor beta chains below, sequenced in a study of Graves' ophthalmopathy and Graves' hyperthyroidism. Scientists amplified the TCR beta CDR3 regions from RNA transcripts. Scientists carried out first-round RT-PCR using HTBI primers and then a second-round multiplex PCR. TCRdb independently ran MiXCR on the multiplex PCR reads; one entry per CDR3 protein. The data contain about 1.1 million distinct CDR3 sequences, about two fifths of them singletons. Source material: peripheral blood or thyroid tissue (not recorded which). The receptors come from an adult man with Graves' hyperthyroidism.

The chain employs TRBV25-1 and TRBJ2-2, with 8 bases lining up with TRBD2. Germline V CDR1 and CDR2: MGHDK, SYGVNS. The CDR3 loop spans 16 amino acids. V gave up 4 bases and J gave up 6 bases; unmatched junction bases: 10. This CDR3 is CASSAREGGRSGELFF. The CDR3 bases are TGTGCCAGCAGTGCTAGAGAGGGCGGGAGGTCCGGGGAGCTGTTTTTT. Full variable domain (rest looked up from reference TRBV25-1 and TRBJ2-2): EADIYQTPRYLVIGTGKKITLECSQTMGHDKMYWYQQDPGMELHLIHYSYGVNSTEKGDLSSESTVSRIRTEHFPLTLESARPSHTSQYLCASSAREGGRSGELFFGEGSRLTVL.

This clonotype has just a few counts. J is TRBJ1-3 and V is TRBV4-3; 7 bases fit TRBD1. CDR1 and CDR2 from the germline V gene are LGHNA and YSLEER. The length of the CDR3 is 18 residues. The ends lost 2 bases at V and 1 base at J; junction bases unmatched: 11. The CDR3 loop reads CASSQTTGAGSSGNTIYF. CDR3 DNA: TGCGCCAGCAGCCAAACAACAGGGGCAGGTAGTTCTGGAAACACCATATATTTT.

This clonotype was observed many times. V and J are TRBV2 and TRBJ1-6; possibly TRBD1 for D (5 bases). Trimming removed 7 bases at V and 9 bases at J, with 16 bases between. This CDR3 is 14 amino acids long. From germline, CDR1 is SNHLY and CDR2 FYNNEI. CDR3 in DNA: TGTGCCAGCATTGGGGGGGGTCAGAGTTCACCCCTCCACTTT. As protein: CASIGGGQSSPLHF.

As DNA, the CDR3 is TGTGCCACCAGCGAGGGGGAGACCCAGCATTTT. Its translation: CATSEGETQHF. The chain is built from TRBV15 and TRBJ1-5; possibly TRBD1 for D (6 bases). V was trimmed by 5 bases and J by 11 bases, leaving 10 bases between them. Germline loops: CDR1 LNHNV, CDR2 YYDKDF (reference sequence). The CDR3 totals 11 residues.

This clonotype was seen only a few times. This chain connects TRBV5-1 to TRBJ2-5; D gene ambiguous. Deletions cut 2 bases from V and 2 bases from J, with 13 bases between. The CDR3 runs to 15 residues. Germline CDR1 is SGHRS and CDR2 is YFSETQ. The DNA of the CDR3 is TGCGCCAGCAGCTTCCTAGGACGGACGCAAGAGACCCAGTACTTC. This codes for CASSFLGRTQETQYF.

This clonotype showed up just a few times. V is TRBV5-1 and J is TRBJ2-7; D may be TRBD1 (6 bases). Trimming removed 4 bases from V and 6 bases from J, with 14 bases in between. CDR3 length: 13 amino acids. Germline CDR1 SGHRS, CDR2 YFSETQ. CDR3 nucleotides: TGCGCCAGCAGCCGGGACAACGGTATCGAGCAGTACTTC. It is translated as CASSRDNGIEQYF.

This clonotype showed up many times. Mismatch with germline at one junction end may stem from a read error. The chain couples TRBV5-1 to TRBJ1-2, with D unresolved. The germline CDR1 and CDR2 sequences are SGHRS and YFSETQ. The CDR3 contains 13 residues. Here the CDR3 DNA reads TGCGCCAACAGCGGGAACAGTCCCTATGGCTACACCTTC. Translation gives CANSGNSPYGYTF.

This clonotype was counted only a few times. The V call is TRBV29-1, the J call TRBJ1-3; tentative D call: TRBD1 (5 bases). The V end was cut by 4 bases, the J end by 0 bases, with 13 bases between. The CDR3 runs to 15 residues. Germline V CDR1 and CDR2: SQVTM, ANQGSEA. The CDR3: CSVVWDLSSGNTIYF. The CDR3 DNA reads as TGCAGCGTTGTATGGGACTTAAGCTCTGGAAACACCATATATTTT.

In this sample, this clonotype turned up many times. CDR3 sequence reads: CASSPTENYEQYF. In nucleotides, the CDR3 is TGCGCCAGCAGCCCGACAGAGAACTACGAGCAGTACTTC. This chain joins TRBV4-3 and TRBJ2-7, with D maybe TRBD1 (5 bases). V dropped 4 bases and J dropped 3 bases, with 10 bases sitting between them. The CDR3 runs to 13 residues. Germline assignment: CDR1 LGHNA and CDR2 YSLEER.

In this sample, this clonotype turned up many times. The chain combines TRBV15 with TRBJ1-1, with D unresolved. CDR3 length: 13 residues. The germline V and J ends were trimmed by 1 base and 1 base, with 4 bases remaining between them. Germline V gene sequence: CDR1 LNHNV, CDR2 YYDKDF (reference sequence). CDR3 sequence (DNA): TGTGCCACCAGCAGAGGCTCGAACACTGAAGCTTTCTTT. It yields the protein CATSRGSNTEAFF.

V is TRBV7-9 and J is TRBJ1-5; D gene uncertain. The CDR3 is 10 residues long. Germline loops: CDR1 SEHNR, CDR2 FQNEAQ (reference sequence). V shed 1 base and J shed 11 bases, with 3 bases lying between them. The CDR3 loop reads CASSLVAQHF. CDR3 DNA: TGTGCCAGCAGCTTAGTCGCCCAGCATTTT.

Ten or more counts support this clonotype. The rearrangement uses TRBV7-9 and TRBJ1-5; the D gene is possibly TRBD1 (5 bases). CDR3 size: 14 residues. CDR1 is SEHNR and CDR2 is FQNEAQ in the germline V gene (reference sequence). Trimming pared 5 bases from V and 0 bases from J, leaving 8 bases between. DNA for the CDR3: TGTGCCAGCAGCGACACAGGTAGCAATCAGCCCCAGCATTTT. This codes for CASSDTGSNQPQHF.

For the CDR3, the DNA is TGCAGTGCCAGCACCACAGGGGGATCACCCCTCCACTTT. Residues: CSASTTGGSPLHF. This chain uses TRBV20-1 with TRBJ1-6, with 8 bases identical to TRBD1. CDR3 length: 13 amino acids. Losses at the gene ends were 6 bases for V and 10 bases for J; bases not matched to a gene: 8. Germline V lookup: CDR1 DFQATT, CDR2 SNEGSKA (reference sequence).